There are many counts of the clone carrying this T cell receptor (beta chain). From the 5' RACE reads, TCRdb called clonotypes with MiXCR, one entry per CDR3 protein. The repertoire holds about 15,000 distinct CDR3 sequences, about 9.4% seen once, with almost 30% in the top ten. Regarding time point: sample taken at primary tumor resection. Extraction of whole RNA from tumor, nontumor lung or frozen PBMC preceded unsorted sequencing. The data belong to a study of spatial heterogeneity in lung cancer. Sequencing was performed on PBMCs, taken at surgery. This sequence originates from a male donor with early-stage non-small cell lung cancer.

CDR3 in DNA: TGTGCCAGCAGTTTTGGCAGGGACAATCAGCCCCAGCATTTT. Its protein is CASSFGRDNQPQHF. This chain connects TRBV12-3 or TRBV12-4 to TRBJ1-5, with D tentatively TRBD1 (5 bases). CDR3 size: 14 residues. V was clipped by 3 bases and J by 3 bases, with 9 bases between them.